This T cell receptor (beta chain) was sequenced in a study of T cell responses to AZD1222 COVID-19 vaccine. This clone showed up just a few times. Measured with immunoSEQ multiplex PCR; TCRdb has only the in-frame clones, and not every one. This table has 130,000 to 150,000 clones, roughly nine tenths appearing once. V was cut by 0 bases and J by 1 base, with 13 bases left in between. CDR3 size: 16 residues. Germline values: CDR1 LGHNA, CDR2 YSLEER. Specimen: peripheral blood, collected on day 0 of AZD1222 vaccination. The J gene is TRBJ2-7, the V gene TRBV4-3, with TRBD2 as a possible D gene (5 bases). The TCR comes from an adult in good health. The CDR3 region has the DNA TGCGCCAGCAGCCAAGAAATTAGCGCCCCGTCCTACGAGCAGTACTTC. Encoded protein: CASSQEISAPSYEQYF.